Sequencing of this T cell receptor (beta chain) was carried out in a study of T cell responses to AZD1222 COVID-19 vaccine. Study-level background: Second-dose schedules of about 4 or about 12 weeks were combined.

Clones were sequenced by immunoSEQ multiplex PCR, and TCRdb holds only the in-frame ones, with some missing. Here the sample spans about 140,000 clones, approximately 90% being singletons. A word on this clone: As yet, its antigen is unknown.

General study results and limits: Receipt of two AZD1222 doses was followed by a rise in Spike-specific TCR breadth and depth. No day 14 peak samples; only post-peak repertoires were characterized. Spike was spanned by vaccine-associated CD4 TCRs, with dominance at 160-218 and 743-854.

The sample here was peripheral blood, taken on day 0 of AZD1222 vaccination. The sequence derives from an adult in good health.

The CDR3, as DNA: TGTGCCAGCAGTCAGGGGTCTGGCTACACCTTC. It translates to CASSQGSGYTF. The genes are TRBV27 and TRBJ1-2, with D maybe TRBD1 (6 bases). Trimming took 5 bases from V and 7 from J, leaving 8 bases between them. The germline V gene encodes CDR1 MNHEY and CDR2 SMNVEV (reference sequence). This CDR3 has 11 residues.